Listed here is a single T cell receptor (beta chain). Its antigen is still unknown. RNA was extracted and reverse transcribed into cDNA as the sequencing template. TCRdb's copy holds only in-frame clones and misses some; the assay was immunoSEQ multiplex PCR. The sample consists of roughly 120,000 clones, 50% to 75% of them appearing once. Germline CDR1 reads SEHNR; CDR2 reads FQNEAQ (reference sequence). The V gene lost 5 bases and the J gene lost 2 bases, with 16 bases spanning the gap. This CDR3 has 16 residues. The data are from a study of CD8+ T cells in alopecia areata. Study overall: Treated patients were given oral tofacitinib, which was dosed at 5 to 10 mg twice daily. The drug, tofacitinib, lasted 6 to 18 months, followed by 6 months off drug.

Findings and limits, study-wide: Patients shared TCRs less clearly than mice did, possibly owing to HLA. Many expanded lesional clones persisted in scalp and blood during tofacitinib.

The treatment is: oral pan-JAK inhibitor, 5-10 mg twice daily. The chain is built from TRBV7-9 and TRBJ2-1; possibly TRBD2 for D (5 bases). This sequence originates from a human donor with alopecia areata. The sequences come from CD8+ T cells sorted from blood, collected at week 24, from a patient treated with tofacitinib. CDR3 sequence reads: CASSLGPGIPYNEQFF. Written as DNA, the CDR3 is TGTGCCAGCAGCCTAGGGCCCGGGATCCCCTACAATGAGCAGTTCTTC.